This TCR beta chain was profiled in a study of blood T cell repertoires in COVID-19 (dated by TCRdb to 2018 to 2020). In terms of the full investigation: Samples from collaborators originated in the United States, Italy and Spain and spanned both the acute and convalescent phases of COVID-19. The sample metadata nearly always contained a de-identified subject ID, COVID-19 status, age in years and sex. HLA class I and class II types, where available, came from metadata supplied by the sample provider rather than from assay-based typing. The samples were drawn from the first 160 participants of the ongoing ImmuneRACE study and from under 1,500 subjects provided by 6 global collaborators. The material from the prospective study consisted of cDNA or gDNA derived from T cells, B-cell-depleted T cells, or PBMCs. The repertoires were released in a freely available public database intended as a resource for research on the immune response to SARS-CoV-2. Subjects who had been exposed to COVID-19, were actively infected with it, or had recovered from it provided the deeply sampled blood TCRbeta repertoires that made up the dataset. Findings and caveats that apply to the study as a whole: The amount of clinical and demographic metadata varied by source and participant and was provided uncurated.

Measured from the cysteine to the phenylalanine, the CDR3 is 15 residues long. The DNA shown is the 45-base CDR3, in frame from base 1. The V and J ends are trimmed by 3 bases and 0 bases, leaving 10 bases between them. CDR1 is given as SGHNT and CDR2 as YENEEA, both from the germline V gene. Whole blood was collected in K2EDTA tubes by collaborating institutions according to the institutions' own protocols. For TCRbeta analysis, collaborators shipped samples in one of three forms: frozen whole blood, isolated PBMCs, or DNA extracted from either of those sample types. Details on this clone: The specificity of this receptor is unknown. No qualities accompany the bases; no much larger clone lies one base away.

TCRbeta CDR3 regions were amplified from genomic DNA using the immunoSEQ Assay, a bias-controlled multiplex PCR. As for the authors' bioinformatics: The number of nucleated cells in each sample was estimated from the amplification of reference gene primers within the assay. To quantify the absolute abundance of each unique TCRbeta CDR3 rearrangement, sequence reads were collapsed and filtered. For each sample, productive Simpson clonality was calculated as the square root of Simpson's diversity index over productive rearrangements. This is the immuneACCESS table as TCRdb keeps it, with only in-frame sequences that have V and J called. A part of the clones is gone; compared with another copy, unresolved V genes explain less than half, and the rest is unexplained. V and J calls and clone size are those listed in that table; D and trimming were worked out from the DNA. In this sample the table shows fewer than 200,000 clones, roughly 85% of which occur a single time. Clones ranked in the top ten supply under 4% of the sample.

The sequence joins TRBV11-3 to TRBJ2-3; a confident D gene designation cannot be given. This TCR came from a human donor with acute or convalescent COVID-19. The donor label of this sample is uncertain. The sample comprised peripheral blood. The nucleotide sequence reads TGTGCCAGCAGCTTTTCAGGATTAAGCACAGATACGCAGTATTTT. This gives the protein CASSFSGLSTDTQYF.